This T cell receptor beta chain was captured in a study of blood T cell repertoires in COVID-19 (dated by TCRdb to about 2020). In terms of the full investigation: Collaborator samples came from the United States, Italy and Spain and covered acute and convalescent phases of COVID-19. The material from the prospective study consisted of cDNA or gDNA derived from T cells, B-cell-depleted T cells, or PBMCs. The dataset comprised deeply sampled blood TCRbeta repertoires from subjects exposed to, actively infected with, or recovered from COVID-19. The repertoires were released in a freely available public database meant as a resource for research on the immune response to SARS-CoV-2. The samples were drawn from the first 160 participants of the ongoing ImmuneRACE study and from under 1,500 subjects provided by 6 global collaborators. The sample metadata nearly always contained a de-identified subject ID, COVID-19 status, age in years and sex. Where HLA class I and class II types were available, the types were taken from metadata supplied by the sample provider, not from assay-based typing. General study outcomes and caveats: The quantity of clinical and demographic metadata differed by source and by participant and was supplied without curation.

There are 14 amino acids in the CDR3, from cysteine to phenylalanine inclusive. The CDR3 DNA has 42 bases and is translated from base 1. Trimming takes 5 bases from V and 3 bases from J, and the germline ends sit 10 bases apart. In regard to this clone: There is no known antigen for this receptor. Within one base of it there is no much larger clone, and no base qualities were kept.

In the prospective study, participants were roughly 18 to 90 years old, resided in approximately 25 geographic areas of the United States, and were enrolled through a virtual design. In the prospective study, participants were assigned to cohorts based on the clinical history participants reported in a screening survey and a study questionnaire. In the prospective study, mobile phlebotomists collected whole blood, serum and a nasopharyngeal or oropharyngeal swab from each participant. Additional blood draws and questionnaires over an approximately 2-month period could optionally be provided by prospective study participants. Before DNA extraction, prospective study blood samples were shipped either frozen or at room temperature. TCRbeta CDR3 regions were amplified from genomic DNA by means of the immunoSEQ Assay, a bias-controlled multiplex PCR. From the authors' description of their analysis: Within the assay, amplification of reference gene primers was used to estimate how many nucleated cells each sample contained. To quantify the absolute abundance of each unique TCRbeta CDR3 rearrangement, sequence reads were collapsed and filtered. For each sample, productive Simpson clonality was calculated as the square root of Simpson's diversity index over productive rearrangements. TCRdb limited this immuneACCESS table to in-frame rearrangements with V and J called. A share of clones is missing; checked studies link under half to unresolved V genes, and the rest is unexplained. The DNA was the basis for D and trimming; V, J and clone size are from that table. This sample gives about 210,000 clones in total; about 83% of them show up just once. The ten largest account for around 6% of the sample.

This TCR was recovered from a man aged 35 to 55 with acute COVID-19. The rearranged segments are TRBV23-1 and TRBJ2-2, with a tentative D gene TRBD1 over 5 matching bases. TRBV23-1 is annotated as an ORF whose role is uncertain. The sample taken for sequencing was PBMCs or T cells enriched from blood (not recorded which). The CDR3 region: CASSLGADTGELFF. The nucleotides are TGCGCCAGCAGTTTAGGGGCTGACACCGGGGAGCTGTTTTTT.